The sequence of this TCR beta chain was determined in a study of T cells after yellow fever vaccination. About the research overall: SMART-Seq v4 Ultra Low Input served to prepare low-cell-number fractions.

Conversion of TCR transcripts into cDNA relied on 5'RACE template switching, which added a universal primer site and UMIs. Each CDR3 protein is one row after TCRdb ran MiXCR on the 5' RACE reads. The data show under 250,000 distinct CDR3 sequences, approximately 3.2% seen once. This clonotype turned up a few times. Its antigen is unidentified. Germline CDR1 reads MNHEY; CDR2 reads SMNVEV (reference sequence). The CDR3 extends over 15 amino acids. V was cut by 3 bases and J by 7 bases, with 15 bases left in between. Findings of the study overall: Highly abundant clonotypes carried over from the bulk population could end up in FACS-sorted repertoires as contaminants. Among primary-vaccination clones, most reappeared after the booster, at almost 98% for CD4 and 88% for CD8.

The clonotype originates from a man younger than 35 who received the YFV17D yellow fever vaccine. The chain has TRBV27 and TRBJ1-4; D possibly corresponds to TRBD1 (5 bases). Sample: CD4+ T cells sorted from PBMCs, taken 10 days after the yellow fever booster vaccination. CDR3 sequence: CASSLEGRVGEKLFF. The CDR3 coding sequence is TGTGCCAGCAGTTTGGAGGGGAGGGTGGGTGAAAAACTGTTTTTT.